One TCR beta chain is described in this entry. Its antigen is unknown. The input lacks base qualities; no much larger clone sits a single base away. Participants in the prospective study were aged roughly 18 to 89 years, lived in more than 20 United States geographic areas, and enrolled through a virtual design. In the prospective study, participants were assigned to cohorts based on the clinical history participants reported in a screening survey and a study questionnaire. Recovered participants in ImmuneRACE Cohort 3 were defined as having two consecutive negative NP/OP PCR tests, clearance from a healthcare professional, or resolution of symptoms. In the prospective study, whole blood, serum and a nasopharyngeal or oropharyngeal swab were collected from each participant by mobile phlebotomists. Prospective study participants could optionally give additional blood draws and questionnaires over a 2-month period. Before DNA extraction, blood samples from the prospective study were shipped at room temperature or frozen.

TCRbeta CDR3 regions were amplified from genomic DNA using the immunoSEQ Assay, a bias-controlled multiplex PCR. Per the source publication's procedure: Within the assay, amplification of reference gene primers was used to estimate how many nucleated cells each sample contained. To quantify the absolute abundance of each unique TCRbeta CDR3 rearrangement, sequence reads were collapsed and filtered. Productive Simpson clonality was computed per sample as the square root of Simpson's diversity index over productive rearrangements. TCRdb obtained this table from immuneACCESS and retained in-frame rearrangements with V and J assigned. These tables miss some clones; where compared with another copy, unresolved V genes account for less than half of the shortfall, and the remainder is unexplained. The D gene and trimming were derived from the DNA, and the V and J assignments and clone size from that table. This sample has a few hundred thousand clones in its table, and about four fifths of those were observed once. About 5.4% of the sample belongs to the ten largest clones.

The CDR1 and CDR2 encoded by the germline V gene are SGHAT and FQNNGV. Between the V and J ends, shortened by 1 base and 1 base respectively, the junction contains 7 bases. The CDR3 sequence holds 14 residues, the cysteine and phenylalanine included. Only CDR3 DNA remains: 42 bases, in frame from the first base. This sample stems from a study of blood T cell repertoires in COVID-19 (dated by TCRdb to the early 2020s). Background for the entire study: Collaborator samples came from the United States, Italy and Spain and covered acute and convalescent phases of COVID-19. The material from the prospective study consisted of cDNA or gDNA derived from T cells, B-cell-depleted T cells, or PBMCs. Deeply sampled blood TCRbeta repertoires from subjects exposed to, actively infected with, or recovered from COVID-19 were included in the dataset. The repertoires were released in a freely available public database meant as a resource for research on the immune response to SARS-CoV-2. Samples came from the ongoing ImmuneRACE study (first 160 participants) plus 1,254 subjects from 6 global collaborators. The sample metadata nearly always contained a de-identified subject ID, COVID-19 status, age in years and sex. HLA class I and class II types, where available, came from metadata supplied by the sample provider rather than from assay-based typing. Here is what the overall study found, with its caveats: Clinical and demographic metadata were provided uncurated, with the amount varying by source and participant.

The sequencing sample was made of PBMCs or T cells enriched from blood (not recorded which). Recombination connected TRBV11-2 to TRBJ1-1; no confident D gene assignment can be made. The sequence came from a woman aged 50 to 60 who had recovered from COVID-19. The DNA sequence is as follows: TGTGCCAGCAGCTTAGGTAGCCGGAACACTGAAGCTTTCTTT. Translation gives CASSLGSRNTEAFF.